Following are 32 T cell receptor beta chains from one sample sequenced in a study of blood T cell repertoires in COVID-19. The method was immunoSEQ multiplex PCR; TCRdb's version includes in-frame clones alone and lacks a portion of them. Of about 150,000 clones listed, about 83% were seen once; the top ten hold around 17%. The sequencing input was peripheral blood. These receptors originate from a man aged 45-65 years with acute or convalescent COVID-19.

This clone was seen once. The chain has TRBV6-5 and TRBJ1-5; 9 nucleotides align to TRBD1. The germline gives CDR1 MNHEY, CDR2 SVGAGI. The CDR3 has 15 residues. V shed 6 bases and J 4 bases; nucleotides not matched to a gene: 7. CDR3 bases: TGTGCCAGCAGACCCGGACAGGGGCGGAATCAGCCCCAGCATTTT. It translates to CASRPGQGRNQPQHF.

This clone was counted only a few times. CDR3 nucleotides: TGTGCCAGCAGCTTTGTCTTCGGAGGCGAGCAGTACTTC. Translating gives CASSFVFGGEQYF. The V and J genes are TRBV5-4 and TRBJ2-7, with a tentative D call TRBD2 (5 bases). Germline CDR1 and CDR2: SGHNT and YYREEE (reference sequence). The CDR3 extends over 13 amino acids. Trimming removed 2 bases at V and 6 bases at J, with 12 bases between.

The rearrangement uses TRBV29-1 and TRBJ1-6, with a tentative D call TRBD1 (6 bases). This CDR3 comprises 17 residues. The germline gives CDR1 SQVTM, CDR2 ANQGSEA. With 8 bases removed from V and 0 bases from J, the gap between germline ends came to 20 bases. CDR3 amino acids: CSFGTLRLYSYNSPLHF. CDR3 DNA sequence: TGCAGCTTCGGGACACTTAGACTATACTCCTATAATTCACCCCTCCACTTT.

This clone was seen only once. The chain recombines TRBV18 with TRBJ2-3, with TRBD2 matching over 7 bases. CDR1 and CDR2 (germline): KGHSH, LQKENI. CDR3 length: 14 amino acids. V was pared by 5 bases and J by 0 bases, with 2 bases of the junction left unmatched. In DNA, the CDR3 is TGTGCCAGCTCAGCGGGGGTTAGCACAGATACGCAGTATTTT. Protein: CASSAGVSTDTQYF.

The V and J genes are TRBV15 and TRBJ1-2; no clear D gene. The CDR3 totals 12 residues. The ends were cut back, 4 bases at V and 8 bases at J, with 11 bases in the middle. Germline V CDR1 and CDR2: LNHNV, YYDKDF (reference sequence). Written as DNA, the CDR3 is TGTGCCACCAGCACTTGGGCGGGGGGCTACACCTTC. This encodes CATSTWAGGYTF.

This chain connects TRBV29-1 to TRBJ2-1; 7 bases match TRBD2. CDR1 SQVTM and CDR2 ANQGSEA come from the germline V gene. The CDR3 runs 16 residues. Losses at the gene ends were 4 bases for V and 6 bases for J; bases not matched to a gene: 15. Here the CDR3 DNA reads TGCAGCGTTGGCGGGGGACCGGGAAAGGTTATCAATGAGCAGTTCTTC. Its translation: CSVGGGPGKVINEQFF.

This chain connects TRBV27 to TRBJ2-7; possible D gene TRBD1, 6 bases. V gave up 5 bases and J gave up 3 bases, with 20 bases separating them. Germline CDR1 and CDR2: MNHEY and SMNVEV (reference sequence). The CDR3 contains 16 residues. CDR3 loop: CASSQKPPGQFYEQYF. The CDR3 nucleotides read TGTGCCAGCAGTCAGAAACCCCCCGGACAGTTCTACGAGCAGTACTTC.

The rearrangement links TRBV12-3 or TRBV12-4 to TRBJ2-7; perhaps TRBD1 as D (6 bases). This CDR3 has 12 residues. Deletions cut 5 bases from V and 6 bases from J, with 11 bases between. For the CDR3, the DNA is TGTGCCAGCAGTCTACAGGGCTTCGAGCAGTACGTC. This gives the protein CASSLQGFEQYV.

V and J are TRBV2 and TRBJ2-5; D remains unclear. Trimming stripped 6 bases from V and 5 bases from J, with 13 bases between. This CDR3 comprises 13 residues. CDR1 is SNHLY and CDR2 is FYNNEI in the germline V gene. The CDR3 DNA is TGTGCCAGCAGAAAAGCCTACGGTGAGACCCAGTACTTC. It encodes CASRKAYGETQYF.

V usage is TRBV30 and J usage is TRBJ1-3, with 7 bases matching TRBD1. The CDR3 sequence is 15 residues long. The trim removed 2 bases at V and 0 bases at J, leaving 4 bases unmatched. Germline-derived CDR1 and CDR2 are GTSNPN and SVGIG (reference sequence). The CDR3, as DNA: TGTGCCTGGAGTACGGGACAGATCTCTGGAAACACCATATATTTT. Translation: CAWSTGQISGNTIYF.

This chain joins TRBV5-4 and TRBJ2-1; 7 nucleotides line up with TRBD2. The CDR3 is 15 residues long. Trimming took 5 bases from V and 0 from J; bases not matched to a gene: 5. From germline, CDR1 is SGHNT and CDR2 YYREEE (reference sequence). This chain's CDR3 is CASRRRGSSYNEQFF. Here the CDR3 DNA reads TGTGCCAGCAGACGGCGGGGGAGCTCCTACAATGAGCAGTTCTTC. Supplemented by reference TRBV5-4 and TRBJ2-1, the full variable domain reads ETGVTQSPTHLIKTRGQQVTLRCSSQSGHNTVSWYQQALGQGPQFIFQYYREEENGRGNFPPRFSGLQFPNYSSELNVNALELDDSALYLCASRRRGSSYNEQFFGPGTRLTVL.

This clone was seen a few times. V and J are TRBV24-1 and TRBJ1-1; perhaps TRBD1 as D (5 bases). The CDR3 is 13 amino acids. Germline-derived CDR1 and CDR2 are KGHDR and SFDVKD. Between the trimmed V and J ends, which lost 4 bases and 5 bases, there was a span of 10 bases. The CDR3 protein is CATSEGRRTEAFF. CDR3 DNA: TGTGCCACCAGTGAGGGGCGAAGGACTGAAGCTTTCTTT.

This chain joins TRBV6-1 and TRBJ1-2; D unresolved. The CDR3 has 11 residues. Trimming removed 1 base from V and 8 bases from J, with 5 bases in between. CDR1 and CDR2 (germline): MNHNS, SASEGT. Here the CDR3 DNA reads TGTGCCAGCAGTGAAGTGAGCGGCTACACCTTC. This codes for CASSEVSGYTF.

V usage is TRBV7-2 and J usage is TRBJ2-2, with 8 bases identical to TRBD1. The V segment lost 5 bases and the J segment 4 bases; nucleotides outside the gene matches: 6. The CDR3 is 15 amino acids. Germline V gene sequence: CDR1 SGHTA, CDR2 FQGNSA. CDR3 residues: CASSGRTGPTGELFF. Here the CDR3 DNA reads TGTGCCAGCAGCGGACGGACAGGGCCCACCGGGGAGCTGTTTTTT.

This chain connects TRBV2 to TRBJ1-5; TRBD1 aligns across 8 bases. This CDR3 region has 15 residues. V was clipped by 0 bases and J by 5 bases; unmatched bases: 3. Per germline, CDR1 SNHLY and CDR2 FYNNEI. CDR3: CASSEATGDHQPQHF. The CDR3 DNA follows: TGTGCCAGCAGTGAAGCGACAGGGGACCATCAGCCCCAGCATTTT. The full variable domain, completed using reference TRBV2 and TRBJ1-5, is EPEVTQTPSHQVTQMGQEVILRCVPISNHLYFYWYRQILGQKVEFLVSFYNNEISEKSEIFDDQFSVERPDGSNFTLKIRSTKLEDSAMYFCASSEATGDHQPQHFGDGTRLSIL.

The chain employs TRBV29-1 and TRBJ2-1, with TRBD1 identical over 7 bases. V trimming: 7 bases; J trimming: 4 bases; junction bases outside the gene matches: 10. Per germline, CDR1 SQVTM and CDR2 ANQGSEA. This CDR3 has 14 amino acids. The CDR3 DNA sequence: TGCAGCGGTCTCAACAGGGGTAATTACAATGAGCAGTTCTTC. It codes for CSGLNRGNYNEQFF.

This clone was detected a few times. The chain carries TRBV5-1 and TRBJ1-6; D ambiguous. The CDR3 is made up of 15 amino acids. Germline lookup yields CDR1 SGHRS and CDR2 YFSETQ. Between the trimmed V and J ends, which lost 4 bases and 9 bases, there was a span of 17 bases. Written as DNA, the CDR3 is TGCGCCAGCAGCCTCGGGTTCTCAGAGGCTTCACCCCTCCACTTT. This encodes CASSLGFSEASPLHF.

This clone was seen just once. The rearrangement uses TRBV5-5 and TRBJ1-2; D is unclear. This CDR3 spans 14 amino acids. The V end lost 1 base, the J end lost 4 bases, and 11 bases lay between the germline ends. Germline CDR1 SGHKS, CDR2 YYEKEE (reference sequence). The CDR3: CASSLTVSFYGYTF. CDR3 DNA: TGTGCCAGCAGCTTGACAGTGTCTTTCTATGGCTACACCTTC.

The chain joins TRBV5-5 to TRBJ2-1; 8 bases align to TRBD1. Trimming at V came to 3 bases and at J to 4 bases, leaving 6 bases not matched to a gene. In germline, CDR1 is SGHKS, CDR2 YYEKEE (reference sequence). This CDR3 spans 15 amino acids. CDR3 sequence: CASSYGQGKYNEQFF. CDR3 nucleotide sequence: TGTGCCAGCAGCTACGGACAGGGCAAATACAATGAGCAGTTCTTC. The whole variable domain, filled in from reference TRBV5-5 and TRBJ2-1, reads DAGVTQSPTHLIKTRGQQVTLRCSPISGHKSVSWYQQVLGQGPQFIFQYYEKEERGRGNFPDRFSARQFPNYSSELNVNALLLGDSALYLCASSYGQGKYNEQFFGPGTRLTVL.

This clone is a singleton in its sample. The gene calls are TRBV6-5 and TRBJ1-2; the D is unclear. The CDR3 runs to 12 residues. Germline CDR1 and CDR2: MNHEY and SVGAGI. V lost 7 bases and J lost 0, with 6 bases in between. The CDR3: CASTRANYGYTF. The CDR3 DNA sequence: TGTGCCAGCACCCGAGCTAACTATGGCTACACCTTC.

The genes are TRBV10-3 and TRBJ2-4; the match to TRBD2 covers 11 bases. The CDR3 covers 18 residues. The V and J ends lost 2 bases and 9 bases, in that order; junction bases with no gene match: 15. Germline V gene sequence: CDR1 ENHRY, CDR2 SYGVKD. DNA for the CDR3: TGTGCCATCAGTGAGGATCCTAGCGGGGGGCCGCACGAGGGCATTCAGTACTTC. It translates to CAISEDPSGGPHEGIQYF.

The chain is built from TRBV5-6 and TRBJ1-2; 8 nucleotides line up with TRBD1. The V gene's germline CDR1 is SGHDT and CDR2 YYEEEE. V gave up 0 bases and J gave up 4 bases; unmatched junction bases: 8. This CDR3 is 16 amino acids long. The CDR3 spells CASSLERTGPIYGYTF. The CDR3 nucleotides are TGTGCCAGCAGCTTGGAGAGGACAGGGCCAATCTATGGCTACACCTTC.

The rearrangement links TRBV5-1 to TRBJ1-6, with 10 bases that match TRBD1. Germline V gene data show CDR1 as SGHRS and CDR2 as YFSETQ. The CDR3 runs to 15 residues. The V segment lost 5 bases and the J segment 8 bases; nucleotides outside the gene matches: 7. The DNA for the CDR3 is TGCGCCAGCAGGCCTGCCGGGACAGGGGATTCACCCCTCCACTTT. Protein product: CASRPAGTGDSPLHF.

This chain connects TRBV5-3 to TRBJ2-3; possible D gene TRBD1, 7 bases. TRBV5-3 is treated as an ORF (open reading frame) with a function not yet certain. CDR3 size: 18 residues. Deletions cut 3 bases from V and 0 bases from J, with 20 bases between. In DNA, the CDR3 is TGTGCCAGAAGCTGGAGGGTATTCCCGGGACAGAGCACAGATACGCAGTATTTT. Its translation: CARSWRVFPGQSTDTQYF.

V is TRBV7-8 and J is TRBJ2-1; 11 positions match TRBD2. Germline V gene data show CDR1 as SGHVS and CDR2 as FQNEAQ. Trimming cost V 5 bases and J 5 bases; bases outside gene matches: 8. CDR3 size: 16 residues. The CDR3 sequence: CASSPRLAGTNNEQFF. The CDR3 region has the DNA TGTGCCAGCAGCCCGCGACTAGCGGGGACCAACAATGAGCAGTTCTTC.

The rearrangement joins TRBV9 to TRBJ2-1; D might be TRBD2 (7 bases). The V and J ends lost 4 bases and 0 bases respectively, with 14 bases between them. Germline V gene lookup returns CDR1 SGDLS and CDR2 YYNGEE. The CDR3 loop spans 16 amino acids. CDR3 residues: CASSSGRGSSYNEQFF. The CDR3 bases are TGTGCCAGCAGCTCTGGGAGGGGGAGCTCCTACAATGAGCAGTTCTTC.

This clone came up once. The chain joins TRBV5-1 to TRBJ2-2; 9 positions agree with TRBD1. The CDR3 runs 14 residues. Germline V gives CDR1 SGHRS, CDR2 YFSETQ. The V gene end was trimmed by 4 bases and the J gene end by 4 bases; junction bases not matched to a gene: 2. CDR3 protein: CASSGQGTTGELFF. CDR3 DNA: TGCGCCAGCAGCGGACAGGGGACCACCGGGGAGCTGTTTTTT.

The genes are TRBV13 and TRBJ1-5; D remains unclear. With 5 bases removed from V and 0 bases from J, the gap between germline ends came to 14 bases. The length of the CDR3 is 16 residues. CDR1 PRHDT and CDR2 FYEKMQ come from the germline V gene (reference sequence). CDR3 protein: CASSPCHTISNQPQHF. The CDR3 DNA reads as TGTGCCAGCAGCCCATGTCACACAATTAGCAATCAGCCCCAGCATTTT.

This clone was observed a handful of times. The chain couples TRBV5-1 to TRBJ2-7, with D possibly TRBD1 on 5 matching bases. The CDR3 is 14 residues long. The ends were cut back, 3 bases at V and 2 bases at J, with 12 bases in the middle. Germline CDR1 and CDR2: SGHRS and YFSETQ. The CDR3 spells CASSSGANTYEQYF. DNA of the CDR3: TGCGCCAGCAGCTCTGGGGCCAACACCTACGAGCAGTACTTC.

The chain links TRBV6-1 to TRBJ1-4, with D tentatively TRBD1 (6 bases). Looked up from germline, CDR1 is MNHNS and CDR2 is SASEGT. V was shortened by 1 base and J by 0 bases, with 15 bases between the two germline ends. The CDR3 sequence is 18 residues long. The CDR3 nucleotides are TGTGCCAGCAGTGAAGGACTGGGACAACTGACAACTAATGAAAAACTGTTTTTT. Translating gives CASSEGLGQLTTNEKLFF.

Concerning this clone: This specimen includes other DNA sequences encoding the same CDR3. The J gene is TRBJ2-1, the V gene TRBV9; TRBD2 agrees at 10 bases. The trim removed 0 bases at V and 3 bases at J, leaving 0 bases unmatched. Per germline, CDR1 SGDLS and CDR2 YYNGEE. CDR3 size: 15 residues. CDR3 sequence: CASSVASGGYNEQFF. CDR3 DNA sequence: TGTGCCAGCAGCGTAGCTAGCGGGGGCTACAATGAGCAGTTCTTC.

The V gene is TRBV5-3, the J gene TRBJ1-2, with 9 positions matching TRBD1. TRBV5-3 has ORF status, its function being uncertain. Trimming removed 1 base from V and 8 bases from J; junction bases left unmatched: 9. The CDR3 totals 15 residues. The CDR3 DNA is TGTGCCAGAAGCTTGATACAGGGGGCGCGGGAAGGCTACACCTTC. It is translated as CARSLIQGAREGYTF.